Shown below are 17 T cell receptor beta chains from a single sample sequenced in a study of early T cells in non-severe SARS-CoV-2 infection. TCRdb reprocessed the 5' RACE reads with MiXCR, giving one entry per CDR3 protein. The table has under 85,000 distinct CDR3 sequences, roughly 11% seen once. This specimen was whole blood, taken at baseline. The receptors originated from an adult who was a healthcare worker with PCR-confirmed SARS-CoV-2 infection or an uninfected control (not recorded which).

This sequence joins TRBV7-3 and TRBJ2-2; 8 bases map to TRBD2. Germline V CDR1 and CDR2: SGHTA, FQGTGA. There are 16 residues in the CDR3. Trimming cost V 4 bases and J 2 bases; bases outside gene matches: 6. Written as DNA, the CDR3 is TGTGCCAGCAGCTCCGGACTAGCCGCCAACACCGGGGAGCTGTTTTTT. It specifies CASSSGLAANTGELFF.

This clonotype turned up a few times. The J gene is TRBJ2-1, the V gene TRBV7-8, with TRBD2 matching 8 bases. The CDR3 is 13 residues long. Germline CDR1 is SGHVS and CDR2 is FQNEAQ. J lost 10 bases, V lost 8 bases, and 10 bases had no gene match. This CDR3 reads CASGGTRVGEQFF. CDR3 in DNA: TGTGCCAGCGGGGGGACTAGAGTCGGGGAGCAGTTCTTC.

This clonotype showed up many times. The chain has TRBV7-9 and TRBJ1-4, with TRBD1 matching over 7 bases. The CDR3 runs 16 residues. J lost 10 bases, V lost 5 bases, and 16 bases had no gene match. Germline V gene lookup returns CDR1 SEHNR and CDR2 FQNEAQ (reference sequence). CDR3 residues: CASSPRPTGPGGKLFF. Written as DNA, the CDR3 is TGTGCCAGCAGCCCAAGGCCGACAGGACCAGGGGGAAAACTGTTTTTT.

The J gene is TRBJ1-1, the V gene TRBV10-3; possible D gene TRBD1, 5 bases. With 6 bases removed from V and 3 bases from J, the gap between germline ends came to 14 bases. CDR1 ENHRY and CDR2 SYGVKD come from the germline V gene. The CDR3 runs 14 residues. The CDR3 loop is CAIRGRGLDTEAFF. The CDR3 DNA sequence: TGTGCCATCAGAGGCCGGGGGTTAGACACTGAAGCTTTCTTT.

The CDR3 region is CASSLASGQGRETQYF. CDR3 DNA sequence: TGCGCCAGCAGCTTGGCCTCTGGACAGGGGCGAGAGACCCAGTACTTC. The genes are TRBV5-1 and TRBJ2-5; 9 bases are a match to TRBD1. Per the germline V gene, CDR1 is SGHRS and CDR2 is YFSETQ. The CDR3 totals 16 residues. V dropped 0 bases and J dropped 4; count of bases not matched to a gene: 7. Variable domain in full (rest from reference TRBV5-1 and TRBJ2-5): KAGVTQTPRYLIKTRGQQVTLSCSPISGHRSVSWYQQTPGQGLQFLFEYFSETQRNKGNFPGRFSGRQFSNSRSEMNVSTLELGDSALYLCASSLASGQGRETQYFGPGTRLLVL.

The V call is TRBV6-4, the J call TRBJ2-2; the D gene is possibly TRBD2 (6 bases). The CDR3 is 15 residues long. Germline V gene data show CDR1 as MRHNA and CDR2 as SNTAGT. V was pared by 5 bases and J by 0 bases, with 10 bases between. In nucleotides, the CDR3 is TGTGCCAGCAGTAGGGACTTAGCGAACACCGGGGAGCTGTTTTTT. Protein sequence: CASSRDLANTGELFF.

The CDR3 protein is CASSLRGLSYNEQFF. The CDR3, as DNA: TGTGCCAGCAGCTTAAGGGGTCTCTCCTACAATGAGCAGTTCTTC. This chain links TRBV11-2 with TRBJ2-1; maybe TRBD1 (5 bases). Germline V gene data show CDR1 as SGHAT and CDR2 as FQNNGV. The CDR3 has 15 residues. V was trimmed by 2 bases and J by 0 bases, leaving 8 bases between them. Variable domain in full (rest from reference TRBV11-2 and TRBJ2-1): EAGVAQSPRYKIIEKRQSVAFWCNPISGHATLYWYQQILGQGPKLLIQFQNNGVVDDSQLPKDRFSAERLKGVDSTLKIQPAKLEDSAVYLCASSLRGLSYNEQFFGPGTRLTVL.

This clonotype came up a few times. J is TRBJ1-4 and V is TRBV29-1; perhaps TRBD1 as D (6 bases). Germline V gene lookup returns CDR1 SQVTM and CDR2 ANQGSEA. CDR3 length equals 13 residues. Deletions cut 4 bases from V and 7 bases from J, with 13 bases between. The DNA for the CDR3 is TGCAGCGTTGGGCAGGGGAGAGGTGAAAAACTGTTTTTT. It codes for CSVGQGRGEKLFF.

This clonotype has just a few counts. The chain recombines TRBV9 with TRBJ2-2; 8 bases match TRBD2. The J segment lost 6 bases and the V segment lost 3 bases, leaving 7 bases of the junction unmatched. The CDR3 is 15 residues long. The germline CDR1 and CDR2 sequences are SGDLS and YYNGEE. CDR3 region: CASSAGLVMAGELFF. The CDR3 coding sequence is TGTGCCAGCAGCGCGGGACTAGTAATGGCCGGGGAGCTGTTTTTT.

This clonotype was seen repeatedly, ten times or more. The chain employs TRBV28 and TRBJ1-1; D is undetermined. The CDR3 covers 12 residues. In germline, CDR1 is MDHEN, CDR2 SYDVKM. Trimming shortened V by 8 bases and J by 11 bases, and 18 bases separated the two germline ends. Written as DNA, the CDR3 is TGTGCCAGCGGAGGGAGTACACCTACGGCTTTCTTT. Its protein product is CASGGSTPTAFF.

This clonotype showed up just a few times. This chain uses TRBV20-1 with TRBJ1-1; maybe TRBD1 (6 bases). V lost 0 bases and J 3 bases, leaving 17 bases between the germline ends. Germline assignment: CDR1 DFQATT and CDR2 SNEGSKA (reference sequence). The CDR3 extends over 16 amino acids. CDR3: CSARDQGGARYTEAFF. The CDR3 DNA reads TGCAGTGCTAGAGATCAAGGGGGGGCGCGGTACACTGAAGCTTTCTTT.

The table lists this clonotype with a count of one. This rearrangement joins TRBV12-3 or TRBV12-4 to TRBJ2-3; D is perhaps TRBD2 (6 bases). Trimming took off 5 bases at V and 3 bases at J, with 15 bases between the two ends. CDR3 length: 15 amino acids. The CDR3 sequence is CASSLRDGGTDTQYF. CDR3 bases: TGTGCCAGCAGTCTCCGGGACGGGGGTACAGATACGCAGTATTTT.

This clonotype is termed medium-sized. The rearrangement links TRBV5-6 to TRBJ2-7; D is ambiguous. Germline values: CDR1 SGHDT, CDR2 YYEEEE. The CDR3 loop spans 14 amino acids. V lost 1 base and J lost 3, with 11 bases in between. CDR3 sequence (DNA): TGTGCCAGCAGCTTGAGGGTATCTCACTACGAGCAGTACTTC. It codes for CASSLRVSHYEQYF.

This clonotype was found a few times. The rearrangement links TRBV19 to TRBJ2-1, with 7 bases identical to TRBD2. This CDR3 spans 18 amino acids. The V gene's germline CDR1 is LNHDA and CDR2 SQIVND (reference sequence). V shed 4 bases, J shed 1 base, and the junction held 13 bases outside the gene matches. As DNA, the CDR3 is TGTGCCAGTAGTAATATGTTCGGGGGAGGGCCATCCTACAATGAGCAGTTCTTC. Its translation: CASSNMFGGGPSYNEQFF.

CDR3 in amino acids: CSARDRPTGPNYGYTF. In DNA, the CDR3 is TGCAGTGCTAGAGACCGTCCGACAGGACCGAACTATGGCTACACCTTC. The V gene is TRBV20-1, the J gene TRBJ1-2; TRBD1 might be the D (6 bases). This CDR3 has 16 amino acids. Germline CDR1 and CDR2: DFQATT and SNEGSKA (reference sequence). Trimming cost V 0 bases and J 2 bases, with 16 bases left between them.

The chain is built from TRBV21-1 and TRBJ2-1; the table assigns TRBD2, which was not confirmed against the DNA. TRBV21-1 is tagged as a pseudogene. The CDR3 runs to 21 residues. CDR3 coding DNA: TGTGCCAGCAGCGGAAAACTCCCGGTACTTGATATAACCCCGTGGGATAATGAGCAGTTCTTC. Translation: CASSGKLPVLDITPWDNEQFF.

This clonotype was picked up a small number of times. The rearrangement joins TRBV4-3 to TRBJ2-1; TRBD2 might be the D (5 bases). The CDR3 spans 20 residues. Deletions cut 1 base from V and 0 bases from J, with 22 bases between. The germline V gene has CDR1 LGHNA and CDR2 YSLEER. The CDR3 sequence: CASSQGSLRSGRSSYNEQFF. In DNA form, the CDR3 reads TGCGCCAGCAGCCAAGGGAGTCTTCGCAGCGGTCGAAGCTCCTACAATGAGCAGTTCTTC.